Below, 20 T cell receptor beta chains from the same sample are listed, as sequenced in a study of cytomegalovirus exposure and HLA in healthy donors. The PCR ran on 60 Vbeta and 13 Jbeta primers. Produced via immunoSEQ multiplex PCR; TCRdb's table is partial and in-frame only. This table has 33,000 or so clones, around 77% appearing once. The material sequenced was PBMCs. The receptors shown here come from a young woman in good health and CMV-seropositive.

In this sample, this clone turned up a few times. This rearrangement joins TRBV5-1 to TRBJ2-7, with a possible D match to TRBD2 (6 bases). In germline, CDR1 is SGHRS, CDR2 YFSETQ. The CDR3 spans 14 residues. Deletions cut 0 bases from V and 0 bases from J, with 7 bases between. As DNA, the CDR3 is TGCGCCAGCAGCTTGGGCGGGGACTCCTACGAGCAGTACTTC. Protein: CASSLGGDSYEQYF.

This clone was observed a handful of times. The V gene is TRBV28, the J gene TRBJ1-2; D is uncertain. Germline values: CDR1 MDHEN, CDR2 SYDVKM. V was cut by 3 bases and J by 6 bases, with 11 bases left in between. There are 13 residues in the CDR3. CDR3 protein: CASSLRTLDGYTF. The CDR3 coding sequence is TGTGCCAGCAGTTTGAGGACTTTAGATGGCTACACCTTC.

The rearrangement links TRBV28 to TRBJ1-4; 11 bases line up with TRBD1. V lost 4 bases, J lost 15 bases, and 10 bases stayed unmatched. CDR1 and CDR2 from the germline V gene are MDHEN and SYDVKM. The length of the CDR3 is 14 residues. CDR3: CASSSPGQGGRVFF. The CDR3 DNA reads TGTGCCAGCAGTTCTCCGGGACAGGGGGGAAGAGTGTTTTTT.

The chain is built from TRBV19 and TRBJ2-5; 8 bases fit TRBD1. This CDR3 region has 15 residues. J was trimmed by 5 bases and V by 6 bases; bases with no gene match: 11. Germline lookup yields CDR1 LNHDA and CDR2 SQIVND (reference sequence). The CDR3 coding sequence is TGTGCCAGTAGCCAAATTCAGGGGGCAGGGGAGACCCAGTACTTC. Translating it yields CASSQIQGAGETQYF. Combining the CDR3 with reference TRBV19 and TRBJ2-5 gives the whole variable domain DGGITQSPKYLFRKEGQNVTLSCEQNLNHDAMYWYRQDPGQGLRLIYYSQIVNDFQKGDIAEGYSVSREKKESFPLTVTSAQKNPTAFYLCASSQIQGAGETQYFGPGTRLLVL.

The chain has TRBV7-9 and TRBJ1-1; D is undetermined. The CDR3 spans 12 residues. V was cut by 3 bases and J by 1 base, with 3 bases left in between. CDR1 is SEHNR and CDR2 is FQNEAQ in the germline V gene (reference sequence). The CDR3 DNA follows: TGTGCCAGCAGCTTCGGGAACACTGAAGCTTTCTTT. Translation gives CASSFGNTEAFF.

The chain is built from TRBV28 and TRBJ2-3; D is undetermined. CDR1 and CDR2 from the germline V gene are MDHEN and SYDVKM. Trimming stripped 4 bases from V and 4 bases from J, with 15 bases between. This CDR3 comprises 15 residues. CDR3 DNA: TGTGCCAGCAGTTACATAGCTTTATGGGCAGATACGCAGTATTTT. Its translation is CASSYIALWADTQYF.

The rearrangement uses TRBV30 and TRBJ1-3; D is unresolved. Trimming shortened V by 0 bases and J by 0 bases, and 9 bases separated the two germline ends. The CDR3 covers 15 residues. CDR1 is GTSNPN and CDR2 is SVGIG in the germline V gene (reference sequence). DNA of the CDR3: TGTGCCTGGAGTGTTGGCGGTTTCTCTGGAAACACCATATATTTT. Protein product: CAWSVGGFSGNTIYF.

The chain uses TRBV7-3 and TRBJ2-3; 7 bases map to TRBD2. CDR1 is SGHTA, CDR2 FQGTGA, per germline. This CDR3 spans 16 amino acids. V lost 5 bases and J lost 2; bases outside the gene matches: 10. Here the CDR3 reads CASSDYGGVPTDTQYF. The CDR3, as DNA: TGTGCCAGCAGCGATTATGGGGGGGTCCCCACAGATACGCAGTATTTT.

The chain uses TRBV6-5 and TRBJ1-2; no clear D. From germline, CDR1 is MNHEY and CDR2 SVGAGI. Trimming left V 0 bases short and J 4 bases short, with 12 bases between. The CDR3 length is 15 residues. This CDR3 reads CASSYSIQSSYGYTF. The CDR3 DNA is TGTGCCAGCAGTTACTCGATCCAGTCTAGCTATGGCTACACCTTC.

The V and J genes are TRBV7-8 and TRBJ1-5; the D is unclear. The length of the CDR3 is 15 residues. Germline values: CDR1 SGHVS, CDR2 FQNEAQ. Trimming removed 5 bases at V and 2 bases at J, with 13 bases between. As DNA, the CDR3 is TGTGCCAGCAGCCACGGGTCCTTTGGCAATCAGCCCCAGCATTTT. The encoded protein is CASSHGSFGNQPQHF.

This sequence joins TRBV30 and TRBJ1-1; 8 nucleotides align to TRBD1. Looked up from germline, CDR1 is GTSNPN and CDR2 is SVGIG (reference sequence). V was pared by 1 base and J by 6 bases, with 10 bases of the junction left unmatched. CDR3 length equals 15 residues. In nucleotides, the CDR3 is TGTGCCTGGAGTGCCTCATACAGGGGGTTCTCTGAAGCTTTCTTT. This translates into CAWSASYRGFSEAFF.

V is TRBV7-8 and J is TRBJ1-3; a possible D gene is TRBD1 (6 bases). V lost 5 bases to trimming and J lost 3 bases, with 17 bases between them. CDR3 length: 16 amino acids. Per the germline V gene, CDR1 is SGHVS and CDR2 is FQNEAQ. CDR3: CASSQGHLSLGNTIYF. The CDR3 DNA follows: TGTGCCAGCAGCCAGGGACATTTGTCTCTTGGAAACACCATATATTTT. The full variable domain, its missing parts supplied by reference TRBV7-8 and TRBJ1-3, is GAGVSQSPRYKVAKRGQDVALRCDPISGHVSLFWYQQALGQGPEFLTYFQNEAQLDKSGLPSDRFFAERPEGSVSTLKIQRTQQEDSAVYLCASSQGHLSLGNTIYFGEGSWLTVV.

This clone was detected a few times. This chain links TRBV10-1 with TRBJ2-7; D call uncertain. Per the germline V gene, CDR1 is WNHNN and CDR2 is SYGVQD (reference sequence). V was cut by 2 bases and J by 3 bases, with 5 bases left in between. This CDR3 contains 12 residues. CDR3 sequence reads: CASSEGHYEQYF. CDR3 nucleotide sequence: TGCGCCAGCAGTGAGGGCCACTACGAGCAGTACTTC.

V usage is TRBV7-6 and J usage is TRBJ2-1, with D maybe TRBD2 (5 bases). V dropped 8 bases and J dropped 8 bases, with 16 bases sitting between them. This CDR3 has 13 amino acids. The V gene's germline CDR1 is SGHVS and CDR2 FNYEAQ. CDR3 loop: CASLPGRGHEQFF. The CDR3 DNA reads TGTGCCAGCCTCCCGGGGAGAGGGCATGAGCAGTTCTTC. The complete variable domain, with remaining parts taken from reference TRBV7-6 and TRBJ2-1, reads GAGVSQSPRYKVTKRGQDVALRCDPISGHVSLYWYRQALGQGPEFLTYFNYEAQQDKSGLPNDRFSAERPEGSISTLTIQRTEQRDSAMYRCASLPGRGHEQFFGPGTRLTVL.

The V gene is TRBV13, the J gene TRBJ2-7; TRBD1 might be the D (6 bases). V was pared by 7 bases and J by 7 bases, with 14 bases between. The V gene's germline CDR1 is PRHDT and CDR2 FYEKMQ (reference sequence). CDR3 length equals 12 residues. CDR3 residues: CASTFWQGEQYF. CDR3 coding DNA: TGTGCCAGCACCTTTTGGCAGGGGGAGCAGTACTTC. The full variable domain, with the rest looked up from reference TRBV13 and TRBJ2-7, is AAGVIQSPRHLIKEKRETATLKCYPIPRHDTVYWYQQGPGQDPQFLISFYEKMQSDKGSIPDRFSAQQFSDYHSELNMSSLELGDSALYFCASTFWQGEQYFGPGTRLTVT.

The J gene is TRBJ2-2, the V gene TRBV6-1; 10 nucleotides agree with TRBD2. The V and J ends lost 4 bases and 5 bases, in that order; junction bases with no gene match: 4. This CDR3 is 15 amino acids long. CDR1 is MNHNS, CDR2 SASEGT, per germline. This chain's CDR3 is CASSALAGVTGELFF. The CDR3 nucleotides are TGTGCCAGCAGTGCCCTAGCGGGAGTAACCGGGGAGCTGTTTTTT.

The V gene is TRBV30, the J gene TRBJ1-6; TRBD1 might be the D (6 bases). This CDR3 has 14 residues. The V gene lost 3 bases and the J gene lost 7 bases, with 13 bases spanning the gap. Germline-derived CDR1 and CDR2 are GTSNPN and SVGIG (reference sequence). The CDR3 DNA is TGTGCCTGGAGCAGAGACAGGTTGAATTCACCCCTCCACTTT. Translation: CAWSRDRLNSPLHF.

The rearrangement links TRBV27 to TRBJ2-3; TRBD2 might be the D (6 bases). The germline V gene encodes CDR1 MNHEY and CDR2 SMNVEV (reference sequence). With 7 bases removed from V and 3 bases from J, the gap between germline ends came to 20 bases. The CDR3 consists of 16 residues. The CDR3 sequence is CASNPRRTGRTDTQYF. The CDR3 bases are TGTGCCAGCAACCCACGGCGGACCGGGAGAACAGATACGCAGTATTTT.

V usage is TRBV6-1 and J usage is TRBJ2-3; D is perhaps TRBD2 (6 bases). Germline lookup yields CDR1 MNHNS and CDR2 SASEGT. Trimming pared 4 bases from V and 4 bases from J, leaving 21 bases between. The CDR3 runs 17 residues. In DNA form, the CDR3 reads TGTGCCAGCAGTGGCCTCCTTAGCGGACCTACAGCAGATACGCAGTATTTT. Residues: CASSGLLSGPTADTQYF.

The DNA for the CDR3 is TGTGCCAGCTCCCCGGCGGCTAGCGGAGATTACGAGCAGTACTTC. Translation gives CASSPAASGDYEQYF. The chain uses TRBV18 and TRBJ2-7; TRBD2 agrees at 7 bases. The CDR3 totals 15 residues. Germline lookup yields CDR1 KGHSH and CDR2 LQKENI. After removal of 6 bases from V and 4 bases from J, the junction contained 12 bases not matched to a gene.